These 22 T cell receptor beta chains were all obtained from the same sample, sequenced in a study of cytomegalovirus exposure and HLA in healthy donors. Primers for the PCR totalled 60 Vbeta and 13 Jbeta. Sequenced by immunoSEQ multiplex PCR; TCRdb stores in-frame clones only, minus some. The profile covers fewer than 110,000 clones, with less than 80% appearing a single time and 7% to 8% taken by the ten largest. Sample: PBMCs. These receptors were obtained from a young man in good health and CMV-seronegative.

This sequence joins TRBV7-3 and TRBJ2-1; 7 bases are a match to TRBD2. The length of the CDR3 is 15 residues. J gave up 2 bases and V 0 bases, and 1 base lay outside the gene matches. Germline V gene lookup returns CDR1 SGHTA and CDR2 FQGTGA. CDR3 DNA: TGTGCCAGCAGCTTAACCGGGACTACCTACAATGAGCAGTTCTTC. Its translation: CASSLTGTTYNEQFF.

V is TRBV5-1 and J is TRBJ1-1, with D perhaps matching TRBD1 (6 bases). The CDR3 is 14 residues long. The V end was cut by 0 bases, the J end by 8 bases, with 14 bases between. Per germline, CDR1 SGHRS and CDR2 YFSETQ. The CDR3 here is CASSLAQGPREAFF. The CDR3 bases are TGCGCCAGCAGCTTGGCACAGGGCCCTCGGGAAGCTTTCTTT. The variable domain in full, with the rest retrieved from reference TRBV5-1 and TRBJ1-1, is KAGVTQTPRYLIKTRGQQVTLSCSPISGHRSVSWYQQTPGQGLQFLFEYFSETQRNKGNFPGRFSGRQFSNSRSEMNVSTLELGDSALYLCASSLAQGPREAFFGQGTRLTVV.

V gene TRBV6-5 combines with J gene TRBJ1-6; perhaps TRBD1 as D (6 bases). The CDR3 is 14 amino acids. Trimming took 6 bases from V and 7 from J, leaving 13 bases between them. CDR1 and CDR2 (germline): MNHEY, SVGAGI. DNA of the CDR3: TGTGCCAGCAGGACGTGGACAGAGAATTCACCCCTCCACTTT. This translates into CASRTWTENSPLHF.

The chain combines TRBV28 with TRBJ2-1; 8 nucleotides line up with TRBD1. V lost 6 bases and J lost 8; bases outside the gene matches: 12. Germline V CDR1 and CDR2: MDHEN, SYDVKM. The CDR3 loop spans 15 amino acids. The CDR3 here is CASSHGQGRNHEQFF. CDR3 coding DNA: TGTGCCAGCAGCCACGGACAGGGACGGAATCATGAGCAGTTCTTC.

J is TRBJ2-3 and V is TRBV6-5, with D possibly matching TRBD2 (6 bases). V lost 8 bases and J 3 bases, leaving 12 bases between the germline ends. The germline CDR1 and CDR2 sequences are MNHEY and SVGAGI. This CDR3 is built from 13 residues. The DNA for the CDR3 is TGTGCCAGCTGGGGGGTGGGTACAGATACGCAGTATTTT. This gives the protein CASWGVGTDTQYF.

The CDR3 loop is CAWSVQRGAGGNQPQHF. DNA of the CDR3: TGTGCCTGGAGTGTACAAAGGGGTGCAGGAGGCAATCAGCCCCAGCATTTT. This sequence joins TRBV30 and TRBJ1-5; the D gene is possibly TRBD1 (5 bases). CDR3 length equals 17 residues. V was cut by 0 bases and J by 2 bases, with 17 bases left in between. CDR1 and CDR2 (germline): GTSNPN, SVGIG (reference sequence).

DNA for the CDR3: TGCGCCAGCAGCCTCCGCGGGACAGAGGCGTACGAGCAGTACTTC. Encoded protein: CASSLRGTEAYEQYF. The chain has TRBV4-1 and TRBJ2-5, with a possible D match to TRBD1 (7 bases). The J call is doubtful: the DNA matches TRBJ2-7 better. The CDR3 runs to 15 residues. Germline loops: CDR1 MGHRA, CDR2 YSYEKL.

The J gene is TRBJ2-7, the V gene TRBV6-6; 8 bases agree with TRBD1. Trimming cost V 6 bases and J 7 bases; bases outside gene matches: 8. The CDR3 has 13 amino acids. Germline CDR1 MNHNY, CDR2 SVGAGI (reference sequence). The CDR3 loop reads CASSQDRVSEQYF. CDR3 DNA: TGTGCCAGCAGCCAGGACAGGGTTTCAGAGCAGTACTTC.

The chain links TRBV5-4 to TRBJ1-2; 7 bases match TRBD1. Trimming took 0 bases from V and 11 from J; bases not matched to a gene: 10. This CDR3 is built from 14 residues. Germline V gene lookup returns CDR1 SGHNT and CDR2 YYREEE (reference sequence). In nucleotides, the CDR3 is TGTGCCAGCAGCTTGGGGTCTGGGACAGTTCTTTACACCTTC. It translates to CASSLGSGTVLYTF.

This CDR3 reads CASSLAPGDREAFF. CDR3 coding DNA: TGTGCCAGCAGCTTGGCCCCAGGGGACAGGGAAGCTTTCTTT. This chain connects TRBV5-8 to TRBJ1-1, with 8 bases identical to TRBD1. Germline CDR1 SGHTS, CDR2 YDEGEE. The CDR3 spans 14 residues. V gave up 0 bases and J gave up 8 bases; unmatched junction bases: 6.

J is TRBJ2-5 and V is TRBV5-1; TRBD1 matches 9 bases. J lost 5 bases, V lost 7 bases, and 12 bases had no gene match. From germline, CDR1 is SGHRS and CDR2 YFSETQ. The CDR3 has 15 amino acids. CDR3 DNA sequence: TGCGCCAGCGCCAACGAGGGACAGGGTTTCGAGACCCAGTACTTC. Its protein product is CASANEGQGFETQYF. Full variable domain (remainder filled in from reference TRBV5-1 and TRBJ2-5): KAGVTQTPRYLIKTRGQQVTLSCSPISGHRSVSWYQQTPGQGLQFLFEYFSETQRNKGNFPGRFSGRQFSNSRSEMNVSTLELGDSALYLCASANEGQGFETQYFGPGTRLLVL.

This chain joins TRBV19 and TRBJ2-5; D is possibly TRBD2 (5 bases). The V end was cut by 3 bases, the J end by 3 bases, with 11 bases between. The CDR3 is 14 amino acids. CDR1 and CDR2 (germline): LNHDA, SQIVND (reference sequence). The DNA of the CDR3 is TGTGCCAGTAGTATGGCGGGCGACGAAGAGACCCAGTACTTC. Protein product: CASSMAGDEETQYF. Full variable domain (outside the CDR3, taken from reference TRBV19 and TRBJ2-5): DGGITQSPKYLFRKEGQNVTLSCEQNLNHDAMYWYRQDPGQGLRLIYYSQIVNDFQKGDIAEGYSVSREKKESFPLTVTSAQKNPTAFYLCASSMAGDEETQYFGPGTRLLVL.

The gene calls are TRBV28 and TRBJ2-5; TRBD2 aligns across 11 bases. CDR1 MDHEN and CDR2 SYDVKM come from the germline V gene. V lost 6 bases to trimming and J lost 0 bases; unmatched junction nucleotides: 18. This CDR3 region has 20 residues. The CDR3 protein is CASSPAWTSGRRSYQETQYF. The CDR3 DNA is TGTGCCAGCAGCCCTGCCTGGACTAGCGGGCGACGATCGTACCAAGAGACCCAGTACTTC.

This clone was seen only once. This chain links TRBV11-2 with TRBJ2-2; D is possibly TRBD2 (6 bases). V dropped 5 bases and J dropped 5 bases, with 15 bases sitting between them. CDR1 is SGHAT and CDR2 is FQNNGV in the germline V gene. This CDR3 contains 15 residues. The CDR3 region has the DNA TGTGCCAGCAGCCCCGGTGGGGGGTTAACCGGGGAGCTGTTTTTT. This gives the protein CASSPGGGLTGELFF.

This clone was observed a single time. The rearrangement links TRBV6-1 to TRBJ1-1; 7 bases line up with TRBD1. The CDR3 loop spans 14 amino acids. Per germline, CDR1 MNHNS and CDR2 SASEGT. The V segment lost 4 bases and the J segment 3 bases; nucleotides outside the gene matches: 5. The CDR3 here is CASSVRQGDTEAFF. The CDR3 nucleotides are TGTGCCAGCAGTGTTAGACAGGGAGACACTGAAGCTTTCTTT.

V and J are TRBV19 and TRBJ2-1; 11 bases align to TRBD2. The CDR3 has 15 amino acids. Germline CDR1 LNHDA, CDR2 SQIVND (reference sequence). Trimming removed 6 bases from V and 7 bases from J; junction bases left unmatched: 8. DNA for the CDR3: TGTGCCAGTAGCCCCGGGACTAGCGGACTGAATGAGCAGTTCTTC. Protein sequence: CASSPGTSGLNEQFF.

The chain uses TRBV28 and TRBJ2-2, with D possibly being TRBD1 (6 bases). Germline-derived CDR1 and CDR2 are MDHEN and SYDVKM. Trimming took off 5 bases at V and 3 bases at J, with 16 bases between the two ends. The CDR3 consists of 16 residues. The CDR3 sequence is CASSDDRRVYTGELFF. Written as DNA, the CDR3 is TGTGCCAGCAGTGATGACAGGCGTGTGTACACCGGGGAGCTGTTTTTT.

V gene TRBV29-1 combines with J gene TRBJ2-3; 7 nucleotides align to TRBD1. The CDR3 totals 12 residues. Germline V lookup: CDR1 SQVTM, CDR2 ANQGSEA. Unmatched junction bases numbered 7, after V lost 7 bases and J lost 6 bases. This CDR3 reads CSGRDSRDTQYF. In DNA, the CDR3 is TGCAGCGGACGGGACAGTCGGGATACGCAGTATTTT.

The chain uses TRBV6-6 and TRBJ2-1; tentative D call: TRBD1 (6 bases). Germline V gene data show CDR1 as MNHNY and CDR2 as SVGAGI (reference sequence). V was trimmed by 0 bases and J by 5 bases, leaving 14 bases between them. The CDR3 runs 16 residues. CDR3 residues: CASSYSPGTLNNEQFF. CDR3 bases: TGTGCCAGCAGTTACTCCCCTGGGACACTAAACAATGAGCAGTTCTTC.

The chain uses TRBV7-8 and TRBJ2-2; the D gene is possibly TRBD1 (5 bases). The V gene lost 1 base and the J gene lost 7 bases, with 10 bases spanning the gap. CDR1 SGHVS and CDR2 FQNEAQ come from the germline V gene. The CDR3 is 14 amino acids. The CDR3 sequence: CASSLVRAGGELFF. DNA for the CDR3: TGTGCCAGCAGCTTAGTCAGGGCTGGCGGGGAGCTGTTTTTT.

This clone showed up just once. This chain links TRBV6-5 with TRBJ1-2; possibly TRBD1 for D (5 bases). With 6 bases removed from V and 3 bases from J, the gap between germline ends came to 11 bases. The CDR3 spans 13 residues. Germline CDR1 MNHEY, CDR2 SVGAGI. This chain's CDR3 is CASSREADYGYTF. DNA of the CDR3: TGTGCCAGCAGCAGGGAGGCAGACTATGGCTACACCTTC.

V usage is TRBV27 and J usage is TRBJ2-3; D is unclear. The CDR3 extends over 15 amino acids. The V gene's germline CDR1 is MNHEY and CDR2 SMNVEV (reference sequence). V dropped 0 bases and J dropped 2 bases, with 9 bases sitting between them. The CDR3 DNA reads TGTGCCAGCAGTTTATCGTTTGACAACACAGATACGCAGTATTTT. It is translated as CASSLSFDNTDTQYF.